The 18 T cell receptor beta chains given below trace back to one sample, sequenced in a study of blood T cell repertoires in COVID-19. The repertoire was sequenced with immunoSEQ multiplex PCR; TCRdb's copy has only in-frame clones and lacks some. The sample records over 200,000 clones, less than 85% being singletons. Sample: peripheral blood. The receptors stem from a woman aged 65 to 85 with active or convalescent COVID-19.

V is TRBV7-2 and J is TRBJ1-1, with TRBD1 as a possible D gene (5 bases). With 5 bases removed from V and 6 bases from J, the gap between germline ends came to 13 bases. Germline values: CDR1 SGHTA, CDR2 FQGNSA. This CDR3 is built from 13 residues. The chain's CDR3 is CASSTPGGAEAFF. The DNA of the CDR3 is TGTGCCAGCAGCACACCGGGGGGGGCTGAAGCTTTCTTT.

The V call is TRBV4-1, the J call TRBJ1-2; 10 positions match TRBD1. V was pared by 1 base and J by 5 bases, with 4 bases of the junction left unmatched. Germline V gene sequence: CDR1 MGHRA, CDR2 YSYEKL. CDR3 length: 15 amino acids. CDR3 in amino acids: CASSQGGTGAYGYTF. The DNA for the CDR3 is TGCGCCAGCAGCCAAGGTGGGACAGGGGCTTATGGCTACACCTTC.

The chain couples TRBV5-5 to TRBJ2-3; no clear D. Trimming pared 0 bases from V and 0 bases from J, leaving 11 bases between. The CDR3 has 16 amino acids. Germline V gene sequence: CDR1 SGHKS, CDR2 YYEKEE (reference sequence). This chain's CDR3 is CASSLDRPLSTDTQYF. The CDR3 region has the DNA TGTGCCAGCAGCTTGGATCGTCCACTAAGCACAGATACGCAGTATTTT.

In DNA, the CDR3 is TGCGCCAGCAGCATGGGGACAGGGGACGAGACCCAGTACTTC. This encodes CASSMGTGDETQYF. The chain has TRBV5-1 and TRBJ2-5; 10 bases map to TRBD1. Germline assignment: CDR1 SGHRS and CDR2 YFSETQ. Trimming took 4 bases from V and 5 from J; bases not matched to a gene: 5. The CDR3 runs 14 residues.

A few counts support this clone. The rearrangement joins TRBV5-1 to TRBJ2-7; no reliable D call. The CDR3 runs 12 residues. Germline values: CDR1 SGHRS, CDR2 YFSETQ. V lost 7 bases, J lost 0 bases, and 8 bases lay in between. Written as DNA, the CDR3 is TGCGCCAGCGCGTTAGACTCCTACGAGCAGTACTTC. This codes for CASALDSYEQYF. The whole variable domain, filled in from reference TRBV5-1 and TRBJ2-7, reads KAGVTQTPRYLIKTRGQQVTLSCSPISGHRSVSWYQQTPGQGLQFLFEYFSETQRNKGNFPGRFSGRQFSNSRSEMNVSTLELGDSALYLCASALDSYEQYFGPGTRLTVT.

The CDR3 coding sequence is TGTGCCAGCTTATGGGCCTATGGCTACACCTTC. It yields the protein CASLWAYGYTF. This chain uses TRBV2 with TRBJ1-2; D ambiguous. CDR3 length: 11 residues. Germline V gives CDR1 SNHLY, CDR2 FYNNEI. Trimming removed 8 bases from V and 4 bases from J, with 8 bases in between.

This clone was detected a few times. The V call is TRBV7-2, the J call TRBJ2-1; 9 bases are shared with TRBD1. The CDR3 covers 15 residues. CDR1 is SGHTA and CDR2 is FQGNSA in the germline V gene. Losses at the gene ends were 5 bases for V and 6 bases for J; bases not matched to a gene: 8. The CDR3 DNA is TGTGCCAGCAGCCACAAGACAGGGGGAGGCAATGAGCAGTTCTTC. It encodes CASSHKTGGGNEQFF.

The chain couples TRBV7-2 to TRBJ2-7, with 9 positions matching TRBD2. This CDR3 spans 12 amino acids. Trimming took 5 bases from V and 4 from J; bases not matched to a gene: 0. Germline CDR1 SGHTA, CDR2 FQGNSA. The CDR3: CASSAGGYEQYF. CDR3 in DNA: TGTGCCAGCAGCGCGGGAGGGTACGAGCAGTACTTC.

The CDR3 is CASSMTGTTYEQYF. The DNA of the CDR3 is TGTGCCAGTAGTATGACCGGGACAACCTACGAGCAGTACTTC. The V gene is TRBV19, the J gene TRBJ2-7; perhaps TRBD1 as D (6 bases). CDR1 LNHDA and CDR2 SQIVND come from the germline V gene (reference sequence). This CDR3 has 14 residues. V was clipped by 3 bases and J by 2 bases, with 11 bases between them.

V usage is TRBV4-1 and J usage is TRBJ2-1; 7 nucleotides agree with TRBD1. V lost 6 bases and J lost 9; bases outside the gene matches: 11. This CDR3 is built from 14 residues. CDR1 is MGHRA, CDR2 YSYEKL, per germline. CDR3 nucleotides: TGCGCCAGCAGACTATCAGGGGGAATCGTTGAGCAGTTCTTC. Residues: CASRLSGGIVEQFF.

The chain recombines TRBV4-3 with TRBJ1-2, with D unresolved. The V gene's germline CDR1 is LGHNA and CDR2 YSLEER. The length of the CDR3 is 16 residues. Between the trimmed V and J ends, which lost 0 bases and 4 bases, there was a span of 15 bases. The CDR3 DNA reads TGCGCCAGCAGCCAAGATCGAGGCAGCACGGGCTATGGCTACACCTTC. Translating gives CASSQDRGSTGYGYTF.

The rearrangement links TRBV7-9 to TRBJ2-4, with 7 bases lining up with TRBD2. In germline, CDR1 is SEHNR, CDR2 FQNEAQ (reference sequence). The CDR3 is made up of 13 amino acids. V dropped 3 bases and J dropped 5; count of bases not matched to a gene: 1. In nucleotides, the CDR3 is TGTGCCAGCAGCTTTGCGGGAGAAAACATTCAGTACTTC. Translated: CASSFAGENIQYF.

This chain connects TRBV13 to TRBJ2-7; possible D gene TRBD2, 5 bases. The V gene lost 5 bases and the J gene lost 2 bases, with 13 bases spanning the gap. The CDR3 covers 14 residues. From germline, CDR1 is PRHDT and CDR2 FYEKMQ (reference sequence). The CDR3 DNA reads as TGTGCCAGCAGCCGCGGAGGCGGCACCTACGAGCAGTACTTC. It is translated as CASSRGGGTYEQYF.

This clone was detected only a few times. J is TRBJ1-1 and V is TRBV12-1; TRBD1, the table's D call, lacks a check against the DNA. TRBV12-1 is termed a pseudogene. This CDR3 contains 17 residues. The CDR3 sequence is CASSLSRDSLMNTEAFF. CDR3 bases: TGTGCCAGCAGCTTATCCCGGGACAGCCTAATGAACACTGAAGCTTTCTTT.

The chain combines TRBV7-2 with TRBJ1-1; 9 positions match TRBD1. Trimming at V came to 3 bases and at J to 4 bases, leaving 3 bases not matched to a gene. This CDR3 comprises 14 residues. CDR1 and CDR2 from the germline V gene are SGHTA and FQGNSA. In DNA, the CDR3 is TGTGCCAGCAGCTTTCAGGGACAGGGCACTGAAGCTTTCTTT. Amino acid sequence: CASSFQGQGTEAFF.

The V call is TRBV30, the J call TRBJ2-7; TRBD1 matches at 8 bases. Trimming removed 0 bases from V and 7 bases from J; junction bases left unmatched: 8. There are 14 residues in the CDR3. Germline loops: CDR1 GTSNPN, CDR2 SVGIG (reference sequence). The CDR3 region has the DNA TGTGCCTGGAGTGTAATCCAGGGGGCTGGGGAGCAGTACTTC. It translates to CAWSVIQGAGEQYF.

CDR3 amino acids: CASSLINSNQPQHF. Here the CDR3 DNA reads TGCGCCAGCAGTCTTATTAATAGCAATCAGCCCCAGCATTTT. The V and J genes are TRBV10-2 and TRBJ1-5; no reliable D call. The CDR3 is made up of 14 amino acids. The germline CDR1 and CDR2 sequences are WSHSY and SAAADI. V was clipped by 5 bases and J by 0 bases, with 8 bases between them.

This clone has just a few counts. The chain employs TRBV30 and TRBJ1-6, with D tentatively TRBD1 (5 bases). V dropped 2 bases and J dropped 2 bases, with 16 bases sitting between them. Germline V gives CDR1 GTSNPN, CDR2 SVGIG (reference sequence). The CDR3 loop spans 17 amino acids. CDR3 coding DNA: TGTGCCTGGAGTCCTCCACTGGGGCAAACCTATAATTCACCCCTCCACTTT. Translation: CAWSPPLGQTYNSPLHF.